This TCR beta chain appears in the sequencing data of a study of T cells after yellow fever vaccination. In germline, CDR1 is SGHRS, CDR2 YFSETQ. V shed 5 bases and J 0 bases; nucleotides not matched to a gene: 3. This CDR3 is 15 amino acids long. TCRdb recomputed calls from the 5' RACE reads with MiXCR, one row per CDR3 protein. The sample has around 300,000 distinct CDR3 sequences; over 4% are singletons. This clonotype has a count of ten or more. The sequences come from PBMCs, collected 5 days after the yellow fever booster vaccination. This TCR was recovered from a man younger than 35 who received the YFV17D yellow fever vaccine. The rearrangement links TRBV5-1 to TRBJ2-1; 9 positions match TRBD1. CDR3: CASRTDRGSYNEQFF. The CDR3 coding sequence is TGCGCCAGCAGAACGGACAGGGGCTCCTACAATGAGCAGTTCTTC.